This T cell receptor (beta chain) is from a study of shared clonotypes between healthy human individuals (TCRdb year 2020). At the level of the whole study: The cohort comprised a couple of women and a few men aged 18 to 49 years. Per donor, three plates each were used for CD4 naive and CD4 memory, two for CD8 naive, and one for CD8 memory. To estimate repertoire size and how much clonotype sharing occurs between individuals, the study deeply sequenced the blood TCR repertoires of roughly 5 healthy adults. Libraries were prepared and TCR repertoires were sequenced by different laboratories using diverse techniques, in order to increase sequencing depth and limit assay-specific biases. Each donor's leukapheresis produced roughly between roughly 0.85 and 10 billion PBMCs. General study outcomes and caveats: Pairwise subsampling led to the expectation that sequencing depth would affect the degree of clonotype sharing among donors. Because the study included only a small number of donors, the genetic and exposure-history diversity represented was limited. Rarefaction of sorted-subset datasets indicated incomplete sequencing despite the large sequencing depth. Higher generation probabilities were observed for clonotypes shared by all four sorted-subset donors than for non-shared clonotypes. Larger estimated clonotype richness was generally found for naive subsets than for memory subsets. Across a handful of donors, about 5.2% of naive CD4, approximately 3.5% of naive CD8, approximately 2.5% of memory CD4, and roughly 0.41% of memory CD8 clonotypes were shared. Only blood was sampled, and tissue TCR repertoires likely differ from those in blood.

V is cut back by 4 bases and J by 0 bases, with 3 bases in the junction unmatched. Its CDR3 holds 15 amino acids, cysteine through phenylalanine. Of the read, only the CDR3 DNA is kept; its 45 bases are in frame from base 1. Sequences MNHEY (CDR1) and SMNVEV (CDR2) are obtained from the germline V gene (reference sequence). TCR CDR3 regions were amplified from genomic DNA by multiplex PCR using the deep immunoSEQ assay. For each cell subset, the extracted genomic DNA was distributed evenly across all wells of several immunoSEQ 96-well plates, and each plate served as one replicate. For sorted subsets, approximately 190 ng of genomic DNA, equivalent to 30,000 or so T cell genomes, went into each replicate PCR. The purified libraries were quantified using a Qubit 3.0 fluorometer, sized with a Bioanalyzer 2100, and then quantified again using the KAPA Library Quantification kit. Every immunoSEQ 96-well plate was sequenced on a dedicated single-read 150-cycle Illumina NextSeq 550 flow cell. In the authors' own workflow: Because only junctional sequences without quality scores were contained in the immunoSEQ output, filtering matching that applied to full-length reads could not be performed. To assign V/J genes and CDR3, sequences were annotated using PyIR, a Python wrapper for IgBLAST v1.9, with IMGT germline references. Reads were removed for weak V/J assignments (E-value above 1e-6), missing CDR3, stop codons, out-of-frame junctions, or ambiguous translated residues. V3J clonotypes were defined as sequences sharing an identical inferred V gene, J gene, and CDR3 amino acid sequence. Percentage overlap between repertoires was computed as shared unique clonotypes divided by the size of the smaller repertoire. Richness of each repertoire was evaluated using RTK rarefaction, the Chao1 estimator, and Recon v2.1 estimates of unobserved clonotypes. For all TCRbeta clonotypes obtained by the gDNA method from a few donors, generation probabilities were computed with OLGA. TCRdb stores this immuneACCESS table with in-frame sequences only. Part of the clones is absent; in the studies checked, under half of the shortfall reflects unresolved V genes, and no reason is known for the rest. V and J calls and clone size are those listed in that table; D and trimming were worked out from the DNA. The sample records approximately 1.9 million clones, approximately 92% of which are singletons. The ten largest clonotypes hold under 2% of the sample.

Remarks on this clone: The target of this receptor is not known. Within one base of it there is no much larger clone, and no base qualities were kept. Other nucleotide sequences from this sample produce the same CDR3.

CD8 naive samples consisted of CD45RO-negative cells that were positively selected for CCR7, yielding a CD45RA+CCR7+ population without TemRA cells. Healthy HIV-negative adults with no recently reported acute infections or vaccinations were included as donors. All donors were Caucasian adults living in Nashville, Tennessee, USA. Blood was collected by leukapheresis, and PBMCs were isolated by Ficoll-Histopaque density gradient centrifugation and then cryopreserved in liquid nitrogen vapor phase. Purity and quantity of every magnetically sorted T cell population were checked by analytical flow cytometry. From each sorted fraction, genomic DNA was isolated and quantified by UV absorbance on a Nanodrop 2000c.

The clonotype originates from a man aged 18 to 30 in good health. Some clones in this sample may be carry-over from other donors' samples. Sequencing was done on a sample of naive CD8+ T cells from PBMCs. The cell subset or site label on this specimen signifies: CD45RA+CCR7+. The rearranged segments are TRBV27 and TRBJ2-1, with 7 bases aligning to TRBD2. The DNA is TGTGCCAGCAGTTGGGGGGGAAGCTCCTACAATGAGCAGTTCTTC. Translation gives CASSWGGSSYNEQFF.